One sample yielded the 20 T cell receptor beta chains listed below, sequenced in a study of neurological immune-mediated disorders. TCRdb called the 5' RACE reads again in MiXCR, with one record for every CDR3 protein. The profile shows some 26,000 distinct CDR3 sequences, 5% to 8% of them singletons. Sequencing was performed on PBMCs. The receptors were sampled from a woman in her forties or fifties in good health.

At least ten counts were recorded for this clonotype. V is TRBV27 and J is TRBJ2-1; no firm D call. Trimming took 5 bases from V and 0 from J, leaving 11 bases between them. The germline V gene encodes CDR1 MNHEY and CDR2 SMNVEV (reference sequence). The CDR3 has 15 amino acids. The CDR3 loop reads CASSLTLSSYNEQFF. Here the CDR3 DNA reads TGTGCCAGCAGTCTGACCCTGAGCTCCTACAATGAGCAGTTCTTC.

This clonotype was found many times. The chain combines TRBV7-9 with TRBJ2-5; D is possibly TRBD2 (6 bases). CDR3 length: 15 residues. V shed 5 bases and J shed 4 bases, with 17 bases lying between them. The germline V gene has CDR1 SEHNR and CDR2 FQNEAQ (reference sequence). DNA for the CDR3: TGTGCCAGCAGCCCCTCCCTCGGGGGTGGAGAGACCCAGTACTTC. Translated: CASSPSLGGGETQYF.

This clonotype has ten or more counts. V gene TRBV20-1 combines with J gene TRBJ1-1, with 7 positions matching TRBD1. This CDR3 is 13 amino acids long. Germline trimming cut 5 bases from V and 4 bases from J; bases unmatched to any gene: 7. CDR1 and CDR2 (germline): DFQATT, SNEGSKA (reference sequence). The CDR3 nucleotides are TGCAGTGCTGGGGGGACAGCGACCACTGAAGCTTTCTTT. Translating gives CSAGGTATTEAFF.

This clonotype was found many times. This chain links TRBV10-3 with TRBJ1-6; TRBD1 is a possible D gene (5 bases). Trimming removed 3 bases from V and 9 bases from J, with 21 bases in between. The CDR3 runs to 17 residues. The germline V gene has CDR1 ENHRY and CDR2 SYGVKD. CDR3 DNA sequence: TGTGCCATCAGTGAAGCGCTCGCGGGGGGTTTAGGTTCACCCCTCCACTTT. Amino acid sequence: CAISEALAGGLGSPLHF.

This clonotype was counted ten times or more. Here the CDR3 reads CASSPEDYFSNEQFF. Written as DNA, the CDR3 is TGCGCCAGCAGCCCGGAAGACTATTTCTCCAATGAGCAGTTCTTC. This rearrangement joins TRBV5-1 to TRBJ2-1, with a possible D match to TRBD2 (5 bases). Trimming left V 4 bases short and J 6 bases short, with 17 bases between. Per the germline V gene, CDR1 is SGHRS and CDR2 is YFSETQ. The CDR3 covers 15 residues.

This clonotype was seen at least ten times. CDR3 DNA sequence: TGTGCCACCAGTGAGGGCGGGGGGTCCTACAATGAGCAGTTCTTC. Amino acid sequence: CATSEGGGSYNEQFF. V and J are TRBV24-1 and TRBJ2-1; 8 bases line up with TRBD2. After removal of 4 bases from V and 1 base from J, the junction contained 2 bases not matched to a gene. This CDR3 region has 15 residues. CDR1 and CDR2 from the germline V gene are KGHDR and SFDVKD.

This clonotype has ten or more counts. The V call is TRBV19, the J call TRBJ1-2; TRBD1 is a possible D gene (5 bases). V dropped 2 bases and J dropped 4 bases, with 11 bases sitting between them. Germline loops: CDR1 LNHDA, CDR2 SQIVND (reference sequence). The CDR3 is made up of 14 amino acids. The CDR3 DNA is TGTGCCAGTAGTATATCGGCAGGGCGCTATGGCTACACCTTC. Its translation is CASSISAGRYGYTF.

Note on this clonotype: A much bigger clone sits one base away, suggesting this may be a read error. The chain has TRBV4-3 and TRBJ1-5; 8 bases fit TRBD1. Germline loops: CDR1 LGHNA, CDR2 YSLEER. The CDR3 length is 20 residues. The CDR3 loop is CASSQEFDRGLGMSNEPQHF. In DNA form, the CDR3 reads TGCGCCAGCAGCCAAGAATTTGACAGGGGCCTCGGGATGAGCAATGAGCCCCAGCATTTT.

This clonotype was observed many times. The chain has TRBV7-9 and TRBJ2-5; D could derive from TRBD1 or TRBD2 (5 bases each). The CDR3 extends over 15 amino acids. Trimming stripped 3 bases from V and 2 bases from J, with 13 bases between. CDR1 is SEHNR and CDR2 is FQNEAQ in the germline V gene (reference sequence). DNA of the CDR3: TGTGCCAGCAGCTTCCCCCCGGGACGACAAGAGACCCAGTACTTC. Its protein product is CASSFPPGRQETQYF.

At least ten counts were recorded for this clonotype. The chain joins TRBV5-1 to TRBJ2-3, with TRBD2 matching 14 bases. The germline V gene encodes CDR1 SGHRS and CDR2 YFSETQ. The CDR3 extends over 15 amino acids. V gave up 7 bases and J gave up 6 bases; unmatched junction bases: 7. This CDR3 is CASGPGLAGVDTQYF. The CDR3 nucleotides are TGCGCCAGCGGACCGGGACTAGCGGGAGTGGATACGCAGTATTTT. Looking up the rest from reference TRBV5-1 and TRBJ2-3 gives the full variable domain: KAGVTQTPRYLIKTRGQQVTLSCSPISGHRSVSWYQQTPGQGLQFLFEYFSETQRNKGNFPGRFSGRQFSNSRSEMNVSTLELGDSALYLCASGPGLAGVDTQYFGPGTRLTVL.

This clonotype was recorded many times. V is TRBV7-2 and J is TRBJ2-3; no firm D call. CDR1 and CDR2 (germline): SGHTA, FQGNSA. Trimming stripped 5 bases from V and 5 bases from J, with 5 bases between. CDR3 length: 11 amino acids. CDR3 loop: CASSPQDTQYF. The CDR3 bases are TGTGCCAGCAGCCCTCAAGATACGCAGTATTTT. Full variable domain (remainder filled in from reference TRBV7-2 and TRBJ2-3): GAGVSQSPSNKVTEKGKDVELRCDPISGHTALYWYRQSLGQGLEFLIYFQGNSAPDKSGLPSDRFSAERTGGSVSTLTIQRTQQEDSAVYLCASSPQDTQYFGPGTRLTVL.

This clonotype was recorded many times. The chain employs TRBV20-1 and TRBJ2-2; 7 nucleotides line up with TRBD1. Germline CDR1 DFQATT, CDR2 SNEGSKA (reference sequence). The CDR3 spans 14 residues. V was pared by 3 bases and J by 5 bases, with 6 bases of the junction left unmatched. The CDR3 loop is CSASETGLTGELFF. The CDR3, as DNA: TGCAGTGCTAGCGAGACAGGGCTAACCGGGGAGCTGTTTTTT.

This clonotype was seen ten or more times. The chain uses TRBV7-8 and TRBJ2-7; 9 bases line up with TRBD2. The CDR3 spans 14 residues. The V gene's germline CDR1 is SGHVS and CDR2 FQNEAQ. V was clipped by 7 bases and J by 3 bases; unmatched bases: 7. The CDR3 protein is CASMTSGFNYEQYF. CDR3 bases: TGTGCCAGCATGACTAGCGGATTTAACTACGAGCAGTACTTC.

This clonotype was seen many times. The chain combines TRBV11-2 with TRBJ2-6; no firm D call. Germline V lookup: CDR1 SGHAT, CDR2 FQNNGV. The germline V and J ends were trimmed by 7 bases and 0 bases, with 7 bases remaining between them. This CDR3 comprises 14 residues. CDR3 in amino acids: CASIEFSGANVLTF. As DNA, the CDR3 is TGTGCCAGCATCGAATTCTCTGGGGCCAACGTCCTGACTTTC.

This clonotype was found many times. The V call is TRBV7-2, the J call TRBJ1-2; 7 bases agree with TRBD1. Germline lookup yields CDR1 SGHTA and CDR2 FQGNSA. The CDR3 contains 13 residues. Trimming removed 3 bases from V and 6 bases from J; junction bases left unmatched: 4. The CDR3 region is CASSFTGADGYTF. CDR3 DNA: TGTGCCAGCAGCTTCACAGGGGCAGATGGCTACACCTTC.

This clonotype was seen ten or more times. The chain combines TRBV12-3 or TRBV12-4 with TRBJ2-1, with 9 positions matching TRBD2. The CDR3 totals 14 residues. The V segment lost 7 bases and the J segment 7 bases; nucleotides outside the gene matches: 8. This CDR3 is CASTSSGEPNEQFF. The CDR3 DNA is TGTGCCAGCACCTCTAGCGGGGAGCCAAATGAGCAGTTCTTC.

This clonotype was recorded at least ten times. CDR3: CASGWGGVSYNEQFF. The CDR3 coding sequence is TGTGCCAGCGGGTGGGGAGGGGTTAGCTACAATGAGCAGTTCTTC. The rearrangement joins TRBV12-3 or TRBV12-4 to TRBJ2-1, with 7 bases fitting TRBD2. The trim removed 8 bases at V and 3 bases at J, leaving 10 bases unmatched. This CDR3 spans 15 amino acids.

This clonotype was found many times. This rearrangement joins TRBV5-1 to TRBJ2-3, with 8 bases aligning to TRBD2. The germline CDR1 and CDR2 sequences are SGHRS and YFSETQ. The CDR3 runs 17 residues. Trimming cost V 6 bases and J 1 base; bases outside gene matches: 13. The CDR3 sequence is CASTDQTSGFRTDTQYF. The CDR3 DNA is TGCGCCAGCACGGACCAAACTAGCGGCTTCCGCACAGATACGCAGTATTTT. Together with reference TRBV5-1 and TRBJ2-3, the CDR3 gives the full variable domain: KAGVTQTPRYLIKTRGQQVTLSCSPISGHRSVSWYQQTPGQGLQFLFEYFSETQRNKGNFPGRFSGRQFSNSRSEMNVSTLELGDSALYLCASTDQTSGFRTDTQYFGPGTRLTVL.

This clonotype was seen many times. The chain employs TRBV9 and TRBJ1-1; weak D call: TRBD1 (6 bases). Trimming cost V 1 base and J 7 bases, with 14 bases left between them. This CDR3 comprises 14 residues. The germline gives CDR1 SGDLS, CDR2 YYNGEE. The CDR3 nucleotides are TGTGCCAGCAGCGTATCTCTTAGGGGGAATGAAGCTTTCTTT. It specifies CASSVSLRGNEAFF. Filled out from reference TRBV9 and TRBJ1-1, the complete variable domain reads DSGVTQTPKHLITATGQRVTLRCSPRSGDLSVYWYQQSLDQGLQFLIQYYNGEERAKGNILERFSAQQFPDLHSELNLSSLELGDSALYFCASSVSLRGNEAFFGQGTRLTVV.

In this sample, this clonotype turned up many times. The J gene is TRBJ2-7, the V gene TRBV6-1; D unclear. V lost 6 bases to trimming and J lost 3 bases, with 12 bases between them. This CDR3 region has 13 residues. Per germline, CDR1 MNHNS and CDR2 SASEGT. Here the CDR3 reads CASRVGSGYEQYF. The CDR3 DNA reads as TGTGCCAGCAGAGTCGGCAGTGGCTACGAGCAGTACTTC.